The following is a T cell receptor (beta chain) sequence with its context. This CDR3 is 15 amino acids long. Germline assignment: CDR1 SGHTA and CDR2 FQGNSA. The ends lost 7 bases at V and 3 bases at J; junction bases unmatched: 12. This entry belongs to a study of blood T cell repertoires in COVID-19. Study-wide context: Donors in the United States, Italy and Spain gave samples during acute or convalescent COVID-19.

Participants had their cohort set by participant-reported clinical history. Per the study methods: Amplified reference gene primers provided the basis for estimating nucleated cell counts. Clones were sequenced by immunoSEQ multiplex PCR, and TCRdb holds only the in-frame ones, with some missing. V, J and clone size are those of that table, while D and trimming were read from the DNA. The repertoire consists of roughly 330,000 clones, with approximately 88% occurring once and the leading ten covering around 5%. Sequenced: PBMCs or T cells enriched from blood (not recorded which). The sequence derives from a man aged 30 to 39 who had recovered from COVID-19. The V gene is TRBV7-2, the J gene TRBJ2-7, with 7 bases matching TRBD1. CDR3 nucleotides: TGTGCCAGCACCGCCTCGGCAGGGGGTCGCTACGAGCAGTACTTC. This sequence encodes CASTASAGGRYEQYF.